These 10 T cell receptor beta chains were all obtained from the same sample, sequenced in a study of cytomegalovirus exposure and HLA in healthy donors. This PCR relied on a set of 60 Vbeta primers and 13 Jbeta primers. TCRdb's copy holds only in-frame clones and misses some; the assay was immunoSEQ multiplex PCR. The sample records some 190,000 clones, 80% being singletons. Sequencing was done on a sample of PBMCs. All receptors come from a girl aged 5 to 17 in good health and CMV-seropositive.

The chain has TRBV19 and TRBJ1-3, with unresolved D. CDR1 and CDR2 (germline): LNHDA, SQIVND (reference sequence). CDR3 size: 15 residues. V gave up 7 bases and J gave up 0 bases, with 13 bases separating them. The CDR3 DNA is TGTGCCAGTATACGGGGTCCAAGCTCTGGAAACACCATATATTTT. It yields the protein CASIRGPSSGNTIYF. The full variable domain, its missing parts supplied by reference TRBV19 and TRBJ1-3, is DGGITQSPKYLFRKEGQNVTLSCEQNLNHDAMYWYRQDPGQGLRLIYYSQIVNDFQKGDIAEGYSVSREKKESFPLTVTSAQKNPTAFYLCASIRGPSSGNTIYFGEGSWLTVV.

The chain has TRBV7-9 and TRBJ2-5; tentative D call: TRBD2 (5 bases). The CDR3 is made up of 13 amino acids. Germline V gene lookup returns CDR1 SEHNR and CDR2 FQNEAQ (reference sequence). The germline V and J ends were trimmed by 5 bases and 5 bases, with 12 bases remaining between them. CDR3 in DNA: TGTGCCAGCAGCGTCGGGGTATGGGAGACCCAGTACTTC. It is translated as CASSVGVWETQYF.

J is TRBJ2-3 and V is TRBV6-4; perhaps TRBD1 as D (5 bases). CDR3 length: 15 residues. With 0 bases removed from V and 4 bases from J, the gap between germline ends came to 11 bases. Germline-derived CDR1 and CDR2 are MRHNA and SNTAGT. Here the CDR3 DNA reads TGTGCCAGCAGTGACTCGATCCAAGGGGCAGATACGCAGTATTTT. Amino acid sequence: CASSDSIQGADTQYF.

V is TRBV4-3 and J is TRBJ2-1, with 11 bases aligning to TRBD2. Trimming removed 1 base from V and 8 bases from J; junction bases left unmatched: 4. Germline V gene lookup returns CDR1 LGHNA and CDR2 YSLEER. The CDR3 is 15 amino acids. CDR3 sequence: CASSQASGRRDEQFF. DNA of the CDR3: TGCGCCAGCAGCCAAGCTAGCGGGAGGAGAGATGAGCAGTTCTTC.

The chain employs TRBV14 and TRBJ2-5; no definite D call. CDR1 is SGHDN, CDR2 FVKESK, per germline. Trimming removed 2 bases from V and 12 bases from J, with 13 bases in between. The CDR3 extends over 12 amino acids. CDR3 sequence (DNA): TGTGCCAGCAGCCAATCCAGCAGCGAAGAGTACTTC. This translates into CASSQSSSEEYF.

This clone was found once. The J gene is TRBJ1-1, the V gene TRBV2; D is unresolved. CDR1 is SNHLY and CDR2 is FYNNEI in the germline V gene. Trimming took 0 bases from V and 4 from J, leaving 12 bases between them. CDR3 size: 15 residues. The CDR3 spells CASSEAPPGITEAFF. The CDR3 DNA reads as TGTGCCAGCAGTGAAGCGCCCCCGGGGATCACTGAAGCTTTCTTT. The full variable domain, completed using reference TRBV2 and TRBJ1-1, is EPEVTQTPSHQVTQMGQEVILRCVPISNHLYFYWYRQILGQKVEFLVSFYNNEISEKSEIFDDQFSVERPDGSNFTLKIRSTKLEDSAMYFCASSEAPPGITEAFFGQGTRLTVV.

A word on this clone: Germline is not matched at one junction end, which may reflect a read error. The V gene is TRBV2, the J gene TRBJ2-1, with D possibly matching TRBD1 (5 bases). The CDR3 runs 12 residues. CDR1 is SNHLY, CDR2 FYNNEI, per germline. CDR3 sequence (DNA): TGTGCCAGCAGTCCTTCTGGACACCCGGCGCTCTTC. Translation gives CASSPSGHPALF.

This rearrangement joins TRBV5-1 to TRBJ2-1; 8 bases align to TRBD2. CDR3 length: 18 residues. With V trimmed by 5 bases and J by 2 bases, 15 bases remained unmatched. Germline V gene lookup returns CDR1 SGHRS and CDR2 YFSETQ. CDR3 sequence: CASRAGRREVRAYNEQFF. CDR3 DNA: TGCGCCAGCAGGGCGGGGAGGCGGGAGGTGAGGGCCTACAATGAGCAGTTCTTC. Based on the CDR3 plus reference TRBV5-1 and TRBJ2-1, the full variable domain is KAGVTQTPRYLIKTRGQQVTLSCSPISGHRSVSWYQQTPGQGLQFLFEYFSETQRNKGNFPGRFSGRQFSNSRSEMNVSTLELGDSALYLCASRAGRREVRAYNEQFFGPGTRLTVL.

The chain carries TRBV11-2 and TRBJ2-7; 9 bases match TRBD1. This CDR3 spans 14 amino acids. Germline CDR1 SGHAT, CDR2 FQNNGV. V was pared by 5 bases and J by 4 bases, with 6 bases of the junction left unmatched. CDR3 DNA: TGTGCCAGCAGCACCCGGACAGGGGCGTACGAGCAGTACTTC. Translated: CASSTRTGAYEQYF.

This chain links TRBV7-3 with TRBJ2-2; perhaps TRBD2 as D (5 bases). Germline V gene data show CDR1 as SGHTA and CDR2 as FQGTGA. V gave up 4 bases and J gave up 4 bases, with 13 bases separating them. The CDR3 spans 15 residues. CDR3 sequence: CASSSRTAGTGELFF. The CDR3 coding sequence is TGTGCCAGCAGCTCGCGGACTGCGGGCACCGGGGAGCTGTTTTTT.